The entry below gives a single T cell receptor beta chain sequence along with its context. Its antigen is undetermined. Germline lookup yields CDR1 SNHLY and CDR2 FYNNEI. Trimming removed 3 bases from V and 6 bases from J; junction bases left unmatched: 6. This CDR3 contains 14 residues. The sample originates from a study of OX40 agonist ivuxolimab in advanced cancers. Across the study: Aged roughly 23 to 79 with a mean of approximately 57 years, they were under 85% male.

Study results and caveats: Low levels of normalized T-cell clonal expansion also appeared in some nonresponders. Among T cells, CD8+ cells averaged more expanded clones than CD4+ cells. Clonal expansion was seen in CD4+ and CD8+ blood T cells by week 6 at 0.1 to 3.0 mg/kg.

Profiled with immunoSEQ multiplex PCR; TCRdb holds only in-frame clones, not every one. The sample has 50,000 to 70,000 clones; 85% to 95% are singletons. This TCR came from an adult with an advanced solid tumor such as melanoma, head and neck, liver or kidney cancer. This material consisted of CD4+ or CD8+ T cells sorted from blood, taken in a trial of the OX40 agonist ivuxolimab. This chain connects TRBV2 to TRBJ1-2; 8 bases fit TRBD1. This CDR3 is CASSEDRVTDGYTF. CDR3 nucleotides: TGTGCCAGCAGTGAGGACAGGGTCACTGATGGCTACACCTTC.